The 10 T cell receptor beta chains below all came from one sample that was sequenced in a study of T cells in Graves' hyperthyroidism and ophthalmopathy (dated by TCRdb to between 2018 and 2020). The method was multiplex PCR. Sequencing was carried out with an Illumina HiSeq 2000. The TCR beta CDR3 regions were amplified from RNA transcripts. A first-round RT-PCR of the TCR CDR3 used the HTBI primer set with the Qiagen OneStep RT-PCR kit. TCRdb reanalyzed the raw reads on its own, using fastp at Q25 for trimming and MiXCR for clone calling, and kept in-frame beta chains. Each record represents a unique CDR3 protein, reported with the most common genes and DNA among its rows. For this sample the table gives about 500,000 distinct CDR3 sequences, of which roughly a sixth were detected only once. The top ten constitute 18% of the sample. The sample consisted of blood. The receptors come from a woman under 30 with Graves' hyperthyroidism.

This clonotype was counted ten times or more. This chain links TRBV24-1 with TRBJ2-3; 7 positions agree with TRBD1. Looked up from germline, CDR1 is KGHDR and CDR2 is SFDVKD. V dropped 5 bases and J dropped 2; count of bases not matched to a gene: 6. The CDR3 length is 15 residues. The CDR3 sequence: CATSAPGQHTDTQYF. The DNA for the CDR3 is TGTGCCACCAGTGCACCGGGACAGCACACAGATACGCAGTATTTT.

Written as DNA, the CDR3 is TGTACTAGCAGCTTACAGGGTTCCAATGAGCAGTTCTTC. It yields the protein CTSSLQGSNEQFF. The J gene is TRBJ2-1, the V gene TRBV7-7; D could derive from TRBD1 or TRBD2 (6 bases each). The germline V gene has CDR1 SSHAT and CDR2 FNYEAQ (reference sequence). This CDR3 spans 13 amino acids. Supplemented by reference TRBV7-7 and TRBJ2-1, the full variable domain reads GAGVSQSPRYKVTKRGQDVTLRCDPISSHATLYWYQQALGQGPEFLTYFNYEAQPDKSGLPSDRFSAERPEGSISTLTIQRTEQRDSAMYRCTSSLQGSNEQFFGPGTRLTVL.

This clonotype was counted many times. V is TRBV3-1 and J is TRBJ2-3, with TRBD2 identical over 9 bases. The junction had 8 bases not matched to a gene; V was cut back by 4 bases and J by 6 bases. CDR3 length: 15 residues. The germline V gene encodes CDR1 LGHDT and CDR2 YNNKEL (reference sequence). CDR3 sequence reads: CASSRGTSPYDTQYF. For the CDR3, the DNA is TGTGCCAGCAGCCGCGGGACTAGCCCCTACGATACGCAGTATTTT.

Ten or more counts support this clonotype. The chain joins TRBV7-8 to TRBJ2-5, with TRBD1 matching over 9 bases. V lost 4 bases, J lost 5 bases, and 2 bases stayed unmatched. The CDR3 sequence is 13 residues long. The V gene's germline CDR1 is SGHVS and CDR2 FQNEAQ. The DNA for the CDR3 is TGTGCCAGCAGCTCGACAGGGGGGGAGACCCAGTACTTC. Protein product: CASSSTGGETQYF. Combining the CDR3 with reference TRBV7-8 and TRBJ2-5 gives the whole variable domain GAGVSQSPRYKVAKRGQDVALRCDPISGHVSLFWYQQALGQGPEFLTYFQNEAQLDKSGLPSDRFFAERPEGSVSTLKIQRTQQEDSAVYLCASSSTGGETQYFGPGTRLLVL.

The chain has TRBV15 and TRBJ2-1; 16 nucleotides align to TRBD2. With 5 bases clipped from V and 2 bases from J, the junction kept 15 bases outside the gene matches. The germline CDR1 and CDR2 sequences are LNHNV and YYDKDF (reference sequence). The CDR3 sequence is 21 residues long. Here the CDR3 reads CATSFANTPGLAGGPYNEQFF. The CDR3 DNA sequence: TGTGCCACCAGCTTCGCCAACACACCGGGACTAGCGGGAGGGCCCTACAATGAGCAGTTCTTC.

This clonotype was picked up a small number of times. V gene TRBV5-6 combines with J gene TRBJ2-5; 7 bases are shared with TRBD1. The CDR3 length is 17 residues. V gave up 7 bases and J gave up 7 bases; unmatched junction bases: 22. CDR1 and CDR2 from the germline V gene are SGHDT and YYEEEE. The CDR3 DNA reads as TGTGCCAGCGGCCCACGGTTTAAGGGGGCAGTTTGGGGGACCCAGTACTTC. The encoded protein is CASGPRFKGAVWGTQYF.

This clonotype was detected only a few times. V gene TRBV25-1 combines with J gene TRBJ2-7; D call uncertain. CDR1 is MGHDK and CDR2 is SYGVNS in the germline V gene. Trimming removed 0 bases from V and 4 bases from J, with 16 bases in between. This CDR3 spans 16 amino acids. The CDR3 region is CASSEYGDPQSYEQYF. CDR3 nucleotides: TGTGCCAGCAGTGAATATGGCGACCCCCAATCGTACGAGCAGTACTTC.

The V gene is TRBV7-9, the J gene TRBJ1-4; 8 bases fit TRBD1. CDR1 is SEHNR and CDR2 is FQNEAQ in the germline V gene (reference sequence). The CDR3 is 17 amino acids. V trimming: 2 bases; J trimming: 4 bases; junction bases outside the gene matches: 9. CDR3 DNA sequence: TGTGCCAGCAGCTTAAGGGGGCAGGGGGCGCTTAATGAAAAACTGTTTTTT. Translation: CASSLRGQGALNEKLFF. Looking up the rest from reference TRBV7-9 and TRBJ1-4 gives the full variable domain: DTGVSQNPRHKITKRGQNVTFRCDPISEHNRLYWYRQTLGQGPEFLTYFQNEAQLEKSRLLSDRFSAERPKGSFSTLEIQRTEQGDSAMYLCASSLRGQGALNEKLFFGSGTQLSVL.

The chain carries TRBV5-1 and TRBJ1-4, with unresolved D. The CDR3 is 14 residues long. Looked up from germline, CDR1 is SGHRS and CDR2 is YFSETQ. Trimming shortened V by 5 bases and J by 5 bases, and 13 bases separated the two germline ends. CDR3 DNA sequence: TGCGCCAGCAGAACCGGACTGGCAAATGAAAAACTGTTTTTT. As protein: CASRTGLANEKLFF.

This clonotype was found a few times. The gene calls are TRBV13 and TRBJ2-5; no definite D call. The CDR3 spans 12 residues. V was cut by 3 bases and J by 7 bases, with 9 bases left in between. Germline V lookup: CDR1 PRHDT, CDR2 FYEKMQ (reference sequence). Here the CDR3 DNA reads TGTGCCAGCAGCTTCCGGTCCTCGACCCAGTACTTC. Translation: CASSFRSSTQYF.